The sequence of this T cell receptor beta chain was determined in a study of radiation and T cells in renal cell carcinoma. Documented treatment: treatment-naive control, cytoreductive nephrectomy. TCRdb's copy holds only in-frame clones and misses some; the assay was immunoSEQ multiplex PCR. The sample lists tens of thousands of clones, roughly 64% occurring once. This clone was seen more than once but under ten times. CDR3 length: 15 amino acids. Germline CDR1 reads MNHNS; CDR2 reads SASEGT. V gave up 6 bases and J gave up 6 bases; unmatched junction bases: 10. Here the sequenced sample was tumor tissue, taken from a patient whose treatment was nephrectomy without radiotherapy. This clonotype originated in a man between 35 and 55 years old with renal cell carcinoma. The rearrangement links TRBV6-1 to TRBJ1-5, with TRBD1 matching 8 bases. CDR3 nucleotide sequence: TGTGCCAGCAGAAACACAGGGGGAAGAGGTCAGCCCCAGCATTTT. Encoded protein: CASRNTGGRGQPQHF.